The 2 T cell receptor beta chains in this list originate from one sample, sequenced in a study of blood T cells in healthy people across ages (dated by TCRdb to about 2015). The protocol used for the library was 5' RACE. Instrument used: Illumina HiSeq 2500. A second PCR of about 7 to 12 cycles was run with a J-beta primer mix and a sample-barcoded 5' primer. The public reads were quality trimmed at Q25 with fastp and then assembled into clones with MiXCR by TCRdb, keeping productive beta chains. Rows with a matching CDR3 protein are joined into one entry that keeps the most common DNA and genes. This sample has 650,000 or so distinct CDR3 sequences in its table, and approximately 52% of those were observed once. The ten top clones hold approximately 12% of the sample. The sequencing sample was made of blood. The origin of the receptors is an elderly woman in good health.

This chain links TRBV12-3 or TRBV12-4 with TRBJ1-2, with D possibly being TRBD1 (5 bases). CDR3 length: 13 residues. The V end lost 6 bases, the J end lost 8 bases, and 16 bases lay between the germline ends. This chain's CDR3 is CASRVDSGLGYTF. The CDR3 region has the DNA TGTGCCAGCAGGGTCGACAGCGGATTGGGCTACACCTTC.

Here the CDR3 reads CAITGGRTKAFF. CDR3 sequence (DNA): TGTGCCATCACAGGGGGCAGGACTAAAGCTTTCTTT. The gene calls are TRBV10-3 and TRBJ1-1; 8 bases agree with TRBD1. V lost 7 bases to trimming and J lost 9 bases; unmatched junction nucleotides: 7. This CDR3 spans 12 amino acids. Germline CDR1 reads ENHRY; CDR2 reads SYGVKD.